This T cell receptor (beta chain) derives from a study of cytomegalovirus exposure and HLA in healthy donors. The primer mix had 60 Vbeta and 13 Jbeta primers. Only in-frame clones appear in the TCRdb table, and some are missing; sequencing was by immunoSEQ multiplex PCR. The sample lists 100,000 to 120,000 clones, around 74% seen once, with roughly 8.6% in the top ten. The CDR3 is 18 amino acids. V dropped 1 base and J dropped 4; count of bases not matched to a gene: 14. Per germline, CDR1 SGHTA and CDR2 FQGNSA. Every donor was a healthy person donating bone marrow. Study-wide results and limits: Sequencing had likely introduced a cluster of highly shared sequence variants as an artifact. Researchers reported in a later analysis that a missense DCLRE1C variant was tied to TCR beta V- and J-gene trimming. An ancestry cluster, one associated with Asian ancestry, reportedly showed fewer N-insertions than the roughly 670-donor mean in a later analysis.

Concerning this clone: Its antigen is unknown.

Specimen: PBMCs. The sequence was obtained from a middle-aged woman in good health and CMV-seropositive. The chain links TRBV7-2 to TRBJ2-5; 8 nucleotides match TRBD2. The CDR3 DNA follows: TGTGCCAGCAGCTTAGAAGGACTAGCTCTCCCCACACGAGAGACCCAGTACTTC. Amino acid sequence: CASSLEGLALPTRETQYF.